A single sample is the source of the 16 T cell receptor beta chains below, sequenced in a study of OX40 agonist ivuxolimab in advanced cancers. TCRdb keeps only in-frame clones here, not all; method: immunoSEQ multiplex PCR. The table has approximately 74,000 clones, nearly 90% seen once. Sequencing was performed on CD4+ or CD8+ T cells sorted from blood, taken in a trial of the OX40 agonist ivuxolimab. The origin of the receptors is an adult with an advanced solid tumor such as melanoma, head and neck, liver or kidney cancer.

A word on this clone: This sample also contains other DNA sequences that code for the same CDR3. The genes are TRBV20-1 and TRBJ2-3; no firm D call. The germline gives CDR1 DFQATT, CDR2 SNEGSKA (reference sequence). V was shortened by 6 bases and J by 5 bases, with 6 bases between the two germline ends. This CDR3 region has 10 residues. The CDR3, as DNA: TGCAGTGCCCACTTAGATACGCAGTATTTT. This gives the protein CSAHLDTQYF.

For this clone: One end of the junction fails to match germline, which may point to a read error. This chain connects TRBV5-4 to TRBJ1-4, with a possible D match to TRBD1 (6 bases). Germline V gene sequence: CDR1 SGHNT, CDR2 YYREEE (reference sequence). The CDR3 is 15 residues long. CDR3 coding DNA: TGTGCCAGCAACTTGGTACCGGACAGTAATGAAAAACTGTTTTTT. Its protein product is CASNLVPDSNEKLFF.

The DNA for the CDR3 is TGTGCCAGCAGCTTCCCCGCCTCGACCGAGCAGTACTTC. This sequence encodes CASSFPASTEQYF. The chain uses TRBV5-4 and TRBJ2-7, with D uncertain. The CDR3 is made up of 13 amino acids. Germline V CDR1 and CDR2: SGHNT, YYREEE (reference sequence). V shed 2 bases and J shed 6 bases, with 12 bases lying between them. Drawing the rest from reference TRBV5-4 and TRBJ2-7, the complete variable domain is ETGVTQSPTHLIKTRGQQVTLRCSSQSGHNTVSWYQQALGQGPQFIFQYYREEENGRGNFPPRFSGLQFPNYSSELNVNALELDDSALYLCASSFPASTEQYFGPGTRLTVT.

CDR3 DNA sequence: TGCGCCAGCAGCTCTGGGGGAGCTAGCACAGATACGCAGTATTTT. Protein: CASSSGGASTDTQYF. This chain links TRBV5-1 with TRBJ2-3, with D perhaps given as TRBD1 or TRBD2 (5 bases each). CDR3 size: 15 residues. V lost 3 bases, J lost 0 bases, and 11 bases lay in between. Germline V lookup: CDR1 SGHRS, CDR2 YFSETQ.

This chain uses TRBV7-9 with TRBJ2-3; no firm D call. Germline loops: CDR1 SEHNR, CDR2 FQNEAQ (reference sequence). The CDR3 sequence is 14 residues long. The V end lost 7 bases, the J end lost 3 bases, and 14 bases lay between the germline ends. The DNA for the CDR3 is TGTGCCAGCACCTCCGGGCTTCAGACAGATACGCAGTATTTT. It translates to CASTSGLQTDTQYF.

The chain is built from TRBV5-1 and TRBJ2-2; possible D gene TRBD2, 5 bases. The CDR3 sequence is 18 residues long. Germline V gene sequence: CDR1 SGHRS, CDR2 YFSETQ. The V gene lost 3 bases and the J gene lost 1 base, with 19 bases spanning the gap. The CDR3 region is CASSSSGSAALNTGELFF. For the CDR3, the DNA is TGCGCCAGCAGCTCTTCGGGGTCGGCAGCTCTGAACACCGGGGAGCTGTTTTTT. Filled out from reference TRBV5-1 and TRBJ2-2, the complete variable domain reads KAGVTQTPRYLIKTRGQQVTLSCSPISGHRSVSWYQQTPGQGLQFLFEYFSETQRNKGNFPGRFSGRQFSNSRSEMNVSTLELGDSALYLCASSSSGSAALNTGELFFGEGSRLTVL.

The chain uses TRBV25-1 and TRBJ1-3; D is ambiguous. Trimming stripped 5 bases from V and 2 bases from J, with 4 bases between. The CDR3 totals 12 residues. Germline values: CDR1 MGHDK, CDR2 SYGVNS. The DNA for the CDR3 is TGTGCCAGCAGTTTGGCTGGAAACACCATATATTTT. This codes for CASSLAGNTIYF.

The chain is built from TRBV6-5 and TRBJ2-1; TRBD2 is a possible D gene (6 bases). CDR1 and CDR2 from the germline V gene are MNHEY and SVGAGI. This CDR3 has 11 amino acids. The V end was cut by 7 bases, the J end by 7 bases, with 8 bases between. The DNA of the CDR3 is TGTGCCAGCAAGGCGGGGAATGAGCAGTTCTTC. As protein: CASKAGNEQFF.

The rearrangement links TRBV4-1 to TRBJ2-5; D may correspond to TRBD1 or TRBD2 (6 bases each). Between the trimmed V and J ends, which lost 8 bases and 5 bases, there was a span of 24 bases. CDR3 size: 16 residues. The germline V gene has CDR1 MGHRA and CDR2 YSYEKL. Here the CDR3 reads CASGSQMRGAGETQYF. DNA for the CDR3: TGCGCCAGCGGATCCCAGATGAGGGGGGCAGGTGAGACCCAGTACTTC.

This clone was observed a handful of times. The J gene is TRBJ2-3, the V gene TRBV6-1; no definite D call. Trimming pared 4 bases from V and 8 bases from J, leaving 16 bases between. The CDR3 loop spans 14 amino acids. Germline V CDR1 and CDR2: MNHNS, SASEGT. DNA of the CDR3: TGTGCCAGCAGTGCCACCCTACAGTCGGCTACGCAGTATTTT. Encoded protein: CASSATLQSATQYF.

The genes are TRBV4-1 and TRBJ2-1, with D maybe TRBD2 (5 bases). The CDR3 totals 12 residues. Germline assignment: CDR1 MGHRA and CDR2 YSYEKL. The V end lost 0 bases, the J end lost 8 bases, and 5 bases lay between the germline ends. The CDR3 is CASSQERDEQFF. The CDR3 DNA reads TGCGCCAGCAGCCAAGAGCGGGATGAGCAGTTCTTC.

V gene TRBV6-6 combines with J gene TRBJ1-1, with D uncertain. Trimming took 6 bases from V and 2 from J, leaving 4 bases between them. CDR1 is MNHNY and CDR2 is SVGAGI in the germline V gene (reference sequence). This CDR3 region has 11 residues. The CDR3 sequence is CASRVNTEAFF. CDR3 DNA: TGTGCCAGCAGGGTAAACACTGAAGCTTTCTTT.

This chain connects TRBV18 to TRBJ2-7; 7 positions agree with TRBD2. This CDR3 has 15 amino acids. Germline CDR1 is KGHSH and CDR2 is LQKENI. Trimming cost V 0 bases and J 3 bases; bases outside gene matches: 5. CDR3: CASSPPSSGNYEQYF. The CDR3 bases are TGTGCCAGCTCACCACCGTCTAGCGGAAACTACGAGCAGTACTTC. The variable domain in full, completed from reference TRBV18 and TRBJ2-7, reads NAGVMQNPRHLVRRRGQEARLRCSPMKGHSHVYWYRQLPEEGLKFMVYLQKENIIDESGMPKERFSAEFPKEGPSILRIQQVVRGDSAAYFCASSPPSSGNYEQYFGPGTRLTVT.

The chain recombines TRBV7-3 with TRBJ2-5; D unresolved. CDR3 length equals 13 residues. V was clipped by 0 bases and J by 4 bases, with 6 bases between them. Germline loops: CDR1 SGHTA, CDR2 FQGTGA. CDR3 protein: CASSLTGPETQYF. DNA of the CDR3: TGTGCCAGCAGCTTAACTGGACCAGAGACCCAGTACTTC.

The V call is TRBV6-5, the J call TRBJ2-5; TRBD2 aligns across 11 bases. V was pared by 7 bases and J by 5 bases, with 3 bases of the junction left unmatched. From germline, CDR1 is MNHEY and CDR2 SVGAGI. The CDR3 runs 13 residues. DNA of the CDR3: TGTGCCAGCACCCTAGCGGGAGGTGAGACCCAGTACTTC. Protein sequence: CASTLAGGETQYF.

The table lists this clone with a few counts. The V gene is TRBV7-8, the J gene TRBJ2-7; no clear D gene. The CDR3 loop spans 11 amino acids. Trimming took off 1 base at V and 3 bases at J, with 1 base between the two ends. From germline, CDR1 is SGHVS and CDR2 FQNEAQ. The CDR3 DNA reads as TGTGCCAGCAGCTTAGACTACGAGCAGTACTTC. Translated: CASSLDYEQYF.